This T cell receptor beta chain was documented in a study of blood T cell repertoires in COVID-19. Study in general: Both acute and convalescent COVID-19 samples were obtained from the United States, Italy and Spain. From T cells, B-cell-depleted T cells, or PBMCs came the material, which was cDNA or gDNA.

The CDR3 length is 16 residues. CDR1 SGHNT and CDR2 YYREEE come from the germline V gene (reference sequence). After removal of 4 bases from V and 2 bases from J, the junction contained 7 bases not matched to a gene. Authors' methods: For nucleated cells, counts were estimated from reference gene primer amplification. The table came from immunoSEQ multiplex PCR; TCRdb's copy has only in-frame clones and leaves some out. That table is the source of V, J and clone size, and D and trimming were worked out from the DNA. Of under 150,000 clones listed, roughly three quarters were seen once; the top ten hold around 20%.

The chain combines TRBV5-4 with TRBJ1-2; 11 positions agree with TRBD1. Material: peripheral blood. The receptor was derived from a man of 80 years or more with acute or convalescent COVID-19. The CDR3 coding sequence is TGTGCCAGCAGCATGCCGGGACAGGGGGGGAACTATGGCTACACCTTC. Residues: CASSMPGQGGNYGYTF. Full variable domain (rest looked up from reference TRBV5-4 and TRBJ1-2): ETGVTQSPTHLIKTRGQQVTLRCSSQSGHNTVSWYQQALGQGPQFIFQYYREEENGRGNFPPRFSGLQFPNYSSELNVNALELDDSALYLCASSMPGQGGNYGYTFGSGTRLTVV.